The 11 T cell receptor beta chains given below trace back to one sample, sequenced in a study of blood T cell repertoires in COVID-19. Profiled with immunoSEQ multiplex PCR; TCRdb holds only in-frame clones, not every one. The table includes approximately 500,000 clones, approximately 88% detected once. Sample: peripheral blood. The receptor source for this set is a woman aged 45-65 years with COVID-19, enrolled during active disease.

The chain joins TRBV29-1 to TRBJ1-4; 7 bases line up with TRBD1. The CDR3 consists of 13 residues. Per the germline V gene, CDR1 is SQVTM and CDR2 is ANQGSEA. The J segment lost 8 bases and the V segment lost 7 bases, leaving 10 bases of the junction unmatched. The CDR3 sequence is CSAIRQGTEKLFF. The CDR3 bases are TGCAGCGCCATCCGACAGGGTACAGAAAAACTGTTTTTT. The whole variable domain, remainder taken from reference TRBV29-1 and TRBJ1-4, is SAVISQKPSRDICQRGTSLTIQCQVDSQVTMMFWYRQQPGQSLTLIATANQGSEATYESGFVIDKFPISRPNLTFSTLTVSNMSPEDSSIYLCSAIRQGTEKLFFGSGTQLSVL.

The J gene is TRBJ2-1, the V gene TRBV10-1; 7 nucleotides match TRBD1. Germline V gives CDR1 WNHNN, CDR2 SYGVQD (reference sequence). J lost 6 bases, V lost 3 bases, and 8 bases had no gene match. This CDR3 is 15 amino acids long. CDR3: CASSEGGPRSNEQFF. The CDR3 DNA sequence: TGCGCCAGCAGTGAAGGGGGCCCCAGGTCCAATGAGCAGTTCTTC.

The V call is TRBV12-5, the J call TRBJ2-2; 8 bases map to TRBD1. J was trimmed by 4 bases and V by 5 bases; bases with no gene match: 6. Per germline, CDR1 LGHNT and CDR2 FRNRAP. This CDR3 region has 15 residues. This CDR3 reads CASGGFQGATGELFF. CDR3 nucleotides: TGTGCTAGTGGTGGCTTTCAGGGGGCCACCGGGGAGCTGTTTTTT.

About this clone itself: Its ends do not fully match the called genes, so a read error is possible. CDR3 bases: TGTGCCAGCAGCTTAAGGGGATATGACTACACCTTC. Protein product: CASSLRGYDYTF. The V gene is TRBV11-3, the J gene TRBJ1-2; maybe TRBD1 (5 bases). Germline V gives CDR1 SGHNT, CDR2 YENEEA. The CDR3 is 12 residues long.

The CDR3 nucleotides are TGTGCCAGCAGCCAGACAGGAACCCTGAGGGATACGCAGTATTTT. It encodes CASSQTGTLRDTQYF. V and J are TRBV7-9 and TRBJ2-3; perhaps TRBD1 as D (6 bases). V lost 5 bases to trimming and J lost 6 bases, with 18 bases between them. This CDR3 is built from 15 residues. From germline, CDR1 is SEHNR and CDR2 FQNEAQ (reference sequence).

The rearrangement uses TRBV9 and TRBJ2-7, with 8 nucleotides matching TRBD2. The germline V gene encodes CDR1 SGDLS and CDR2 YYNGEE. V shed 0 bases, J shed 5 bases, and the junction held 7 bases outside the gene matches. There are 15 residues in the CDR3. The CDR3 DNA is TGTGCCAGCAGCGTAGGGACTAGCTTAGTGAACGAGCAGTACTTC. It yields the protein CASSVGTSLVNEQYF.

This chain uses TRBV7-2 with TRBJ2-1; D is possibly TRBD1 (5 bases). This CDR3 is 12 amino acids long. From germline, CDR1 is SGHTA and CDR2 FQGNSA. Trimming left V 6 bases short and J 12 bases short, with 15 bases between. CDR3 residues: CASRKNRIRQFF. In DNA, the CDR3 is TGTGCCAGCAGGAAAAACAGGATTAGGCAGTTCTTC.

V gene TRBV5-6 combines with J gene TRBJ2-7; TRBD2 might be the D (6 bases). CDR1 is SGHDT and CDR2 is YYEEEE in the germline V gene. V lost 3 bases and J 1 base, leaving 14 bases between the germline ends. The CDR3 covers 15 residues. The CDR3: CASSWTHGGSYEQYF. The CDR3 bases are TGTGCCAGCAGCTGGACCCACGGGGGTTCCTACGAGCAGTACTTC.

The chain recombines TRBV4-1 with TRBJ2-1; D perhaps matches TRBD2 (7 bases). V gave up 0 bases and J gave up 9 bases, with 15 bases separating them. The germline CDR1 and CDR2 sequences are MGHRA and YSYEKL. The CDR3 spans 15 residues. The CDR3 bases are TGCGCCAGCAGCCAAGATGGGGGGGCCCCGGGTGAGCAGTTCTTC. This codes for CASSQDGGAPGEQFF.

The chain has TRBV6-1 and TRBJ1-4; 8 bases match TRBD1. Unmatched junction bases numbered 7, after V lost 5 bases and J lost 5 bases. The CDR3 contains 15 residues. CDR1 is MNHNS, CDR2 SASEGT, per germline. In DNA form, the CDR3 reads TGTGCCAGCAGTAAAAGTGGGACAGGAAATGAAAAACTGTTTTTT. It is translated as CASSKSGTGNEKLFF.

The CDR3 DNA follows: TGTGCCACCAGGGACAGGGTCTCCTACGAGCAGTACTTC. It codes for CATRDRVSYEQYF. The chain has TRBV15 and TRBJ2-7; 8 bases align to TRBD1. The CDR3 contains 13 residues. In germline, CDR1 is LNHNV, CDR2 YYDKDF (reference sequence). With 6 bases clipped from V and 0 bases from J, the junction kept 1 base outside the gene matches.